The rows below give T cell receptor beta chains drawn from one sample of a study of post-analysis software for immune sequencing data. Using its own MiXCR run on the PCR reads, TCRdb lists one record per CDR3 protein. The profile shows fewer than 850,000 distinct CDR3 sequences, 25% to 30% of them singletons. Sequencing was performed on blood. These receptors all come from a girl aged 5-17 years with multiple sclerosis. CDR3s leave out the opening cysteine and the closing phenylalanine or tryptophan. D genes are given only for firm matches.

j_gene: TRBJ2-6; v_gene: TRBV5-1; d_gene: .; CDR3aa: ASSLDVGRGANVLT
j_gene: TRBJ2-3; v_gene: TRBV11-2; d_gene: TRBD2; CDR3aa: ASSLDSRLAGGTDTQY
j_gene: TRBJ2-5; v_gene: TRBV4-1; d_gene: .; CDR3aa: ASSQDLGLQY
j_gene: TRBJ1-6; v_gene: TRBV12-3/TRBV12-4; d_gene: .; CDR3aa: ASSLASAGVSYNSPLH
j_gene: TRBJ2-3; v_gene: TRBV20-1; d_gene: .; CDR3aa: SASPPEGRWDTDTQY
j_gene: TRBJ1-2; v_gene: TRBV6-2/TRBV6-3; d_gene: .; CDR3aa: ASSLRAGGPYGYT
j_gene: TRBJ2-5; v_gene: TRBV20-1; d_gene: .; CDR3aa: SSWGQETQY
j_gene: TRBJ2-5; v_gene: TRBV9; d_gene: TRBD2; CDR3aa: ASSVSAGVGETQY
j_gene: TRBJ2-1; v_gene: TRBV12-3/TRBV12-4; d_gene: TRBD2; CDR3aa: ASSGTSGIFDEQF
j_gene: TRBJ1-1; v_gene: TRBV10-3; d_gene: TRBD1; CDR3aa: AISEPAVGTGGEAF
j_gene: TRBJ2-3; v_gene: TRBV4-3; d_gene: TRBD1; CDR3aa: TSSHGQGLFTDTQY
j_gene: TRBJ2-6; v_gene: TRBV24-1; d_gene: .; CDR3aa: ATSGGRAGANVLT
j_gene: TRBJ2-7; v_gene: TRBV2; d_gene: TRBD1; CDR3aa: ASSEGGTDTYEQY
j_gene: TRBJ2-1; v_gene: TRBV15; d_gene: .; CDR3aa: ATMEEKVPYNEQF
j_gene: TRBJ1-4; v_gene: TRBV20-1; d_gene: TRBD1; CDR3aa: SARNRKLTGGLGEKLF
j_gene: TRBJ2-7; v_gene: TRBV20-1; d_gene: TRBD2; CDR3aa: SARGAGKTYEQY
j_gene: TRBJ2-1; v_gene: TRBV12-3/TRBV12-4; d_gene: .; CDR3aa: ASSFFPDEQF
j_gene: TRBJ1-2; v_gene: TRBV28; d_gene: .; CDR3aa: ASSFPQGRAT
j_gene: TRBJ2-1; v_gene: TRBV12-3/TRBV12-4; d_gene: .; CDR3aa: ASSLSWGNEQF
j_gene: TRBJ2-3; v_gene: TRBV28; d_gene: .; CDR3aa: ASSLWTEATDTQY
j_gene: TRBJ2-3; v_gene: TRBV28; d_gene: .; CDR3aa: ASTTNLADITDTQY
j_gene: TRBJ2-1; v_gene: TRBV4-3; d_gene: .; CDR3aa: ASSHLDSNEQF
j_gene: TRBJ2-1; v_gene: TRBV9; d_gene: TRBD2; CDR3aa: ASSVGGSGRAYNEQF
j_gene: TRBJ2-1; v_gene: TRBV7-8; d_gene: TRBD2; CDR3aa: ASSFPMGGIDNEQF
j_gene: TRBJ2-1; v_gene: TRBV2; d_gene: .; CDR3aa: AIPGRSYNEQF
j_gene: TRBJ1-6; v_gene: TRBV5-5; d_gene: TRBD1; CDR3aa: ASSSGTGGRSPLH
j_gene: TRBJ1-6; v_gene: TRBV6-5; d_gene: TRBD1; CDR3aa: ASSFGQGWEPLH
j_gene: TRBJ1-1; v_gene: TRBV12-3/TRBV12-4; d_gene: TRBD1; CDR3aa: ASSTGEGAVEAF
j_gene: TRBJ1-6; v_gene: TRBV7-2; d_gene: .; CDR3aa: ASSLDVGRVNSPLH
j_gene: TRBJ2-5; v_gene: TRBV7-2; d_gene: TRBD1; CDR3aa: ASSLAGTGPQETQY
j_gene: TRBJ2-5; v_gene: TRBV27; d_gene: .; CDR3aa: ASSRYRVPQETQY